This TCR beta chain was retrieved from a study of blood T cell repertoires in COVID-19. Study summary: Samples representing acute and convalescent COVID-19 were sourced from the United States, Italy and Spain.

Seattle cases were enrolled at active infection and followed longitudinally. Measured with immunoSEQ multiplex PCR; TCRdb has only the in-frame clones, and not every one. The sample shows about 180,000 clones, roughly 84% of them seen only once. Per the germline V gene, CDR1 is MNHEY and CDR2 is SVGAGI. V shed 10 bases and J 4 bases; nucleotides not matched to a gene: 11. The CDR3 length is 14 residues. Sequences were obtained from peripheral blood. The rearrangement links TRBV6-5 to TRBJ2-7, with 9 bases fitting TRBD2. This TCR derives from a person aged 70 to 79 with COVID-19, enrolled during active disease. CDR3 sequence: CAILRREGGYEQYF. CDR3 bases: TGTGCCATCTTGAGGCGGGAGGGGGGGTACGAGCAGTACTTC.